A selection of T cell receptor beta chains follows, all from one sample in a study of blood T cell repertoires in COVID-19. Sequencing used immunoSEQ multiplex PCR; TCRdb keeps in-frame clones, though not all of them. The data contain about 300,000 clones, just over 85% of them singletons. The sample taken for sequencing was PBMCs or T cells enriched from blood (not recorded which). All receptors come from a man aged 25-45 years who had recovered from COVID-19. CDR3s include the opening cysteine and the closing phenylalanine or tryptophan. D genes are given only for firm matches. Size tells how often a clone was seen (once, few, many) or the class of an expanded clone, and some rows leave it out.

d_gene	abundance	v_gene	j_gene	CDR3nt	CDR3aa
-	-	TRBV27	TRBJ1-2	TGTGCCAGCAGTTTAACCGGGCCGGTGGGGCGCCGAGTTGGCTACACCTTC	CASSLTGPVGRRVGYTF
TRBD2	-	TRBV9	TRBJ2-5	TGTGCCAGCAGCACTCTAGCGGCGTACCAAGAGACCCAGTACTTC	CASSTLAAYQETQYF
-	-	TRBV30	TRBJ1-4	TGTGCCTGGATCCCCACCCGGACTGGCGAAAAACTGTTTTTT	CAWIPTRTGEKLFF
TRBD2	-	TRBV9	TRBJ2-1	TGTGCCAGCAGCGCTTGGACTAGCGGCCCGCAAACCTACAATGAGCAGTTCTTC	CASSAWTSGPQTYNEQFF
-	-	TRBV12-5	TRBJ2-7	TGTGCTAGTGGTTTAGAACAGGGTCCCTACGAGCAGTACTTC	CASGLEQGPYEQYF
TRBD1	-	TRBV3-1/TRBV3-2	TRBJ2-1	TGTGCCAGCAGCCGACAGGGACCGGTGGGGAATGAGCAGTTCTTC	CASSRQGPVGNEQFF
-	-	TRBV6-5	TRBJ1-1	TGTGCCAGCAGTTCCGAAAGCGCCCTCCTTGAAGCTTTCTTT	CASSSESALLEAFF
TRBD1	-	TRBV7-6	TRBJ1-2	TGTGCCAGCAGCTTAGGGACAGGGGCCGACTATGGCTACACCTTC	CASSLGTGADYGYTF
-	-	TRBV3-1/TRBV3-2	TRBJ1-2	TGTGCCAGCAGCCACGGTATCACAGGTACCCAGAGGTCCTATGGCTACACCTTC	CASSHGITGTQRSYGYTF
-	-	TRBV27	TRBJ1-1	TGTGCCAGCCACGCGGGTGGTACTGAAGCTTTCTTT	CASHAGGTEAFF
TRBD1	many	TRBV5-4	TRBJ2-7	TGTGCCAGCAGCTCAAGACCGGGACAGGGGGCCTACGAGCAGTACTTC	CASSSRPGQGAYEQYF
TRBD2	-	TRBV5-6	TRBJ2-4	TGTGCCAGCAGCTTGGGACTAGCGGGAGGGCGGGCGAACATTCAGTACTTC	CASSLGLAGGRANIQYF
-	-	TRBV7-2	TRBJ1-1	TGTGCCAGCAGACCGGGGGGATTGAACACTGAAGCTTTCTTT	CASRPGGLNTEAFF
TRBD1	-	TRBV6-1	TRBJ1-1	TGTGCCAGCAGTGAACGGGAGGGGGCCTATGCTTTCTTT	CASSEREGAYAFF
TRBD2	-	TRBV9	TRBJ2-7	TGTGCCAGCAGCGAGGAGGCGGGAGGCTCCTACGAGCAGTACTTC	CASSEEAGGSYEQYF
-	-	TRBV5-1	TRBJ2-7	TGCGCCAGCAGTTTCGGTGCCACCTCCTACGAGCAGTACTTC	CASSFGATSYEQYF
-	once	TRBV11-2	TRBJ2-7	TGTGCCAGCAGCTTAGATCGAGGGAGTGAGCAGTACTTC	CASSLDRGSEQYF
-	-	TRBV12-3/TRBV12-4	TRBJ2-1	TGTGCCAGCAGTTTAAGGACAGAGCAGTTCTTC	CASSLRTEQFF
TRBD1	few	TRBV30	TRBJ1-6	TGTGCCGGATCGGGACAGCCAAATTCACCCCTCCACTTT	CAGSGQPNSPLHF
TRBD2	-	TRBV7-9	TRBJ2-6	TGTGCCAGCAGCTTACCACCCGGGGGGGTGTCATCTGGGGCCAACGTCCTGACTTTC	CASSLPPGGVSSGANVLTF
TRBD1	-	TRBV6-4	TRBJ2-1	TGTGCCAGCAGATGCCGGGACAGGGGGTACGAGCAGTTCTTC	CASRCRDRGYEQFF
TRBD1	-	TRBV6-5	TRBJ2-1	TGTGCCAGCAGTTCGGACAGGGGGAGATACAATGAGCAGTTCTTC	CASSSDRGRYNEQFF
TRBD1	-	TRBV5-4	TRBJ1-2	TGTGCCAGCAGCTTAGGACAGGTCGTACAGGGCTACACCTTC	CASSLGQVVQGYTF
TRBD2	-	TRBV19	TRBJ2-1	TGTGCCAGTAGTATTATCGGCGGGAGTCGGGGCAATGAGCAGTTCTTC	CASSIIGGSRGNEQFF
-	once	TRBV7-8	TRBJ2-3	TGTGCCAGCAGCTCCCTGTACAGAAGCACAGATACGCAGTATTTT	CASSSLYRSTDTQYF
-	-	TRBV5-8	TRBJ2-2	TGTGCCAGCAGCCTTCTCCTGGGGAGCTGGGCCGGGGAGCTGTTTTTT	CASSLLLGSWAGELFF